This entry features one T cell receptor (beta chain) sequence. CDR1 is MNHEY, CDR2 SVGAGI, per germline. The CDR3 runs to 14 residues. V dropped 5 bases and J dropped 4; count of bases not matched to a gene: 4. This record comes from a study of blood T cell repertoires in COVID-19. Some clones are missing from TCRdb's copy, which holds only in-frame ones; the method was immunoSEQ multiplex PCR. The table has 70,000 to 85,000 clones, roughly 84% seen once. The source of this sequence is a woman older than 75 in a cohort sampled during active or convalescent COVID-19. Specimen: peripheral blood. J is TRBJ1-2 and V is TRBV6-5, with 10 bases identical to TRBD1. The CDR3, as DNA: TGTGCCAGCAGTAGACAGGGGGCGCGCTATGGCTACACCTTC. Protein sequence: CASSRQGARYGYTF.